This T cell receptor beta chain was found in a study of CD8 T cells in Susac syndrome. CDR1 is LGHDT, CDR2 YNNKEL, per germline (reference sequence). The CDR3 length is 13 residues. The study sequenced TCR beta in blood CD8+ and CD4+ T cells. Negative magnetic isolation gave CD8+ and CD4+ cells; FACS enriched CD8+ TEMRA. The RNA input was roughly 0.45 to 1 ug, and it was reverse transcribed with random hexamers. TCRdb used MiXCR to reprocess the immunoSEQ multiplex PCR reads, holding one entry per CDR3 protein. In the table there are approximately 200,000 distinct CDR3 sequences, approximately 95% of which are singletons.

The chain carries TRBV3-1 and TRBJ2-5; D is undetermined. The J call may be wrong; the DNA end is better matched by TRBJ2-1. The sample consisted of CD4+ T cells from PBMCs. The receptor was derived from a human donor with multiple sclerosis. The CDR3 region is CASSLPPAPTQFF. The CDR3 nucleotides are TGTGCCAGCAGCCTGCCCCCCGCCCCGACCCAGTTCTTC.